The sequence of this T cell receptor beta chain was determined in a study of T cells expressing NK-cell markers. Germline CDR1 SEHNR, CDR2 FQNEAQ (reference sequence). The CDR3 contains 15 residues. Comment on this clonotype: Its antigen remains unknown.

Broader study findings: The CD3+CD56-NKG2C+ fraction was also led by these clonotypes in a few donors. The dominant NKG2C+ clonotypes represented 1.0-7.0% of CD8+ T cells in over 5 donors.

A 5'RACE template switching approach incorporating UMIs was used to make TCR beta cDNA. No DNA is given; TCRdb re-called the 5' RACE reads and lists each CDR3 protein once. The sample holds approximately 550,000 distinct CDR3 sequences. V usage is TRBV7-9 and J usage is TRBJ2-5; absent DNA, TCRdb's TRBD1 call cannot be checked. Sequencing was performed on blood T cells: a sorted CD56 or NKG2C T cell subset, CD4+ or CD8+ T cells, or bulk PBMC T cells (not recorded which). This receptor was obtained from a man younger than 35 in good health. The CDR3 sequence: CASSPPGQAQETQYF.